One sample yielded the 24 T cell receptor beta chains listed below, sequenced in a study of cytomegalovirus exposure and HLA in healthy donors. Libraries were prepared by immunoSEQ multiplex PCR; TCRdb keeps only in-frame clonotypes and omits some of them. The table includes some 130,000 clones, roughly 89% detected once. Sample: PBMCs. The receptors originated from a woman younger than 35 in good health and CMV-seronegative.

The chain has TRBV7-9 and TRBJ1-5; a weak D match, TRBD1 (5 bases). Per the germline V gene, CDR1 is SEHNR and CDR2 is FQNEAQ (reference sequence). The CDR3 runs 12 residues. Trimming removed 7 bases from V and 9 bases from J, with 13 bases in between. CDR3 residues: CASTETGGPQHF. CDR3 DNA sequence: TGTGCCAGCACCGAAACGGGGGGGCCCCAGCATTTT.

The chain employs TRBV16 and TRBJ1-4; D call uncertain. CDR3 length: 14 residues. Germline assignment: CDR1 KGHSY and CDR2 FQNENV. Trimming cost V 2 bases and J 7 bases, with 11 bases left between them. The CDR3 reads CASSQTSAREKLFF. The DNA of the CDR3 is TGTGCCAGCAGCCAAACCAGCGCCCGTGAAAAACTGTTTTTT.

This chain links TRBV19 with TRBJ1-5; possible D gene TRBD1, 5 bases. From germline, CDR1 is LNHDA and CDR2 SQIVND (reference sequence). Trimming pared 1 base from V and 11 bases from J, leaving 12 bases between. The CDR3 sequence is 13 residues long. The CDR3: CASSIVREGAQHF. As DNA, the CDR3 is TGTGCCAGTAGTATAGTAAGGGAAGGGGCCCAGCATTTT.

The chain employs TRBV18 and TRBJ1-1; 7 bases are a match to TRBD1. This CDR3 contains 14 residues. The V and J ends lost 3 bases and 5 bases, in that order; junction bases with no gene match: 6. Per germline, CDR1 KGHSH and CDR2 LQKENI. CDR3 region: CASSPQGGGTEAFF. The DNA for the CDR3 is TGTGCCAGCTCACCGCAGGGGGGTGGGACTGAAGCTTTCTTT.

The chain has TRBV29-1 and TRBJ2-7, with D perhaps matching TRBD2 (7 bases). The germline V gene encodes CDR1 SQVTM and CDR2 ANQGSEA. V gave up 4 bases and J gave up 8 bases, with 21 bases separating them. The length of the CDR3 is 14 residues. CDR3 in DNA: TGCAGCGTTGCCGGCGGGGGCCCCTCTACGCAGCAGTACTTC. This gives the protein CSVAGGGPSTQQYF.

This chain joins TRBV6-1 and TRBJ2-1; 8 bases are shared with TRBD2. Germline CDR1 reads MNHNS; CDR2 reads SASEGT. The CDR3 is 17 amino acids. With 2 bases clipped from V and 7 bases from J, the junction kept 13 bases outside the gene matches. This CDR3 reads CASSERRGGGPLNEQFF. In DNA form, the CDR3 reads TGTGCCAGCAGTGAAAGGAGGGGCGGGGGGCCCCTGAATGAGCAGTTCTTC.

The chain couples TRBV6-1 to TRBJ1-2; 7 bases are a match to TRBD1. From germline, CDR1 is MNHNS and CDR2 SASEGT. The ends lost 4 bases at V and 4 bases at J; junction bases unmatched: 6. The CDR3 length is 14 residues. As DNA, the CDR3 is TGTGCCAGCAGTGTCCGGGACAGCGGCTATGGCTACACCTTC. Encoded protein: CASSVRDSGYGYTF.

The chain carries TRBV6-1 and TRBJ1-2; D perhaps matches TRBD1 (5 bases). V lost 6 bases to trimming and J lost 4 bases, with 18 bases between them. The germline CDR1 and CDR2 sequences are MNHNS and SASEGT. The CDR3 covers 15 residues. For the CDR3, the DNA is TGTGCCAGCAGCCTAACACATTGGGGCACCTATGGCTACACCTTC. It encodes CASSLTHWGTYGYTF.

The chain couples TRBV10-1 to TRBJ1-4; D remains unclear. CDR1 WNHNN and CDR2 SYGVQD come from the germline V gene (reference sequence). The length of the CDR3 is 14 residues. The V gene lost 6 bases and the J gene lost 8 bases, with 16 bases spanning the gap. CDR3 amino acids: CASSSGSPTEKLFF. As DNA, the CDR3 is TGCGCCAGCAGCTCAGGATCCCCCACGGAAAAACTGTTTTTT.

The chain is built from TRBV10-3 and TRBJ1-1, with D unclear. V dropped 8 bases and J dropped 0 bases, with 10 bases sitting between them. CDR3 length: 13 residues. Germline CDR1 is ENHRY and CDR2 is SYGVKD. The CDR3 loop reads CAIWEGMNTEAFF. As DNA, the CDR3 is TGTGCCATCTGGGAGGGAATGAACACTGAAGCTTTCTTT.

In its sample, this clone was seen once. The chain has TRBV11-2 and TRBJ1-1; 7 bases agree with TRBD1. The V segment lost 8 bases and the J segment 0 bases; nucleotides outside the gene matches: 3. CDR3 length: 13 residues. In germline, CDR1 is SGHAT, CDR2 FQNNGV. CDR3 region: CASQGDMNTEAFF. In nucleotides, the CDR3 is TGTGCCAGCCAGGGGGATATGAACACTGAAGCTTTCTTT.

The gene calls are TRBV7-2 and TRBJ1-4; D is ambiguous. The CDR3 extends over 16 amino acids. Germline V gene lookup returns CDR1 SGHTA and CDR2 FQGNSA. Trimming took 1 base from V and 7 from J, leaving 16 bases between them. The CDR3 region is CASSLGRGVSTEKLFF. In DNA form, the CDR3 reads TGTGCCAGCAGCTTAGGGCGCGGGGTCAGTACTGAAAAACTGTTTTTT.

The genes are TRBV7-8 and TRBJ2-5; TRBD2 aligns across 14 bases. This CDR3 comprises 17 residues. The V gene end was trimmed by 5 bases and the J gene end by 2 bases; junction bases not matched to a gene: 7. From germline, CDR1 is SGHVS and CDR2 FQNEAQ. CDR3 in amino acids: CASSLWTSGGLQETQYF. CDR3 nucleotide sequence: TGTGCCAGCAGCCTCTGGACTAGCGGGGGGCTACAAGAGACCCAGTACTTC. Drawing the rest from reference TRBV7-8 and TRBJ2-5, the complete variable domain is GAGVSQSPRYKVAKRGQDVALRCDPISGHVSLFWYQQALGQGPEFLTYFQNEAQLDKSGLPSDRFFAERPEGSVSTLKIQRTQQEDSAVYLCASSLWTSGGLQETQYFGPGTRLLVL.

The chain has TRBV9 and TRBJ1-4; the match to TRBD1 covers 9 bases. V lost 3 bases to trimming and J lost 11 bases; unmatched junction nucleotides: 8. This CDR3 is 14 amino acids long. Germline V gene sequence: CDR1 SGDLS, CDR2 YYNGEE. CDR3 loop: CASSARDREEKLFF. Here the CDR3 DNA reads TGTGCCAGCAGCGCCCGGGACAGGGAGGAGAAACTGTTTTTT. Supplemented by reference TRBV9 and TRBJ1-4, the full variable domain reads DSGVTQTPKHLITATGQRVTLRCSPRSGDLSVYWYQQSLDQGLQFLIQYYNGEERAKGNILERFSAQQFPDLHSELNLSSLELGDSALYFCASSARDREEKLFFGSGTQLSVL.

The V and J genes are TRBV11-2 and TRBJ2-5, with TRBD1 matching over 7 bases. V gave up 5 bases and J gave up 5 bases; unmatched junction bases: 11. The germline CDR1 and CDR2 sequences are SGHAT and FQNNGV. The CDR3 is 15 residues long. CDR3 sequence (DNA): TGTGCCAGCAGCGTAAAGGGGGCTTTAATGGAGACCCAGTACTTC. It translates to CASSVKGALMETQYF.

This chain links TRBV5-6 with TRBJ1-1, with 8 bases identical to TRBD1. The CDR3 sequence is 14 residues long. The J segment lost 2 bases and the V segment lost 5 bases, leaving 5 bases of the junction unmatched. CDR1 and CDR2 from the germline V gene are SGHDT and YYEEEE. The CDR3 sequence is CASSYDRGNTEAFF. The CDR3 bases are TGTGCCAGCAGTTACGACAGGGGAAACACTGAAGCTTTCTTT.

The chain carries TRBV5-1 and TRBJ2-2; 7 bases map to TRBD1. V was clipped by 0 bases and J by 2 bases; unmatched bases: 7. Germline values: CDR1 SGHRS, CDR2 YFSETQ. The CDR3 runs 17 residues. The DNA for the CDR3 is TGCGCCAGCAGCTTGGCTTGGGGACAGAGAAACACCGGGGAGCTGTTTTTT. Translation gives CASSLAWGQRNTGELFF. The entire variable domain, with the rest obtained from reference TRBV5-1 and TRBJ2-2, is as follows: KAGVTQTPRYLIKTRGQQVTLSCSPISGHRSVSWYQQTPGQGLQFLFEYFSETQRNKGNFPGRFSGRQFSNSRSEMNVSTLELGDSALYLCASSLAWGQRNTGELFFGEGSRLTVL.

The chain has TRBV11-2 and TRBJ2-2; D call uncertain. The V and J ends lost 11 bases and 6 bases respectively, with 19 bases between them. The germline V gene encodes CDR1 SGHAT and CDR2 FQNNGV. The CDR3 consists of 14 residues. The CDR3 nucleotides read TGTGCCGGAAGTAGTGGATCGAGGCCCGGGGAGCTGTTTTTT. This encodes CAGSSGSRPGELFF.

The CDR3 DNA follows: TGTGCCAGCAGCACGAGCCGGCGGTCCGGACGGGGTTGGCAAGAGACCCAGTACTTC. Translating gives CASSTSRRSGRGWQETQYF. The chain is built from TRBV7-8 and TRBJ2-5; a possible D gene is TRBD2 (5 bases). There are 19 residues in the CDR3. The V gene lost 5 bases and the J gene lost 2 bases, with 27 bases spanning the gap. Germline V gene lookup returns CDR1 SGHVS and CDR2 FQNEAQ. Together with reference TRBV7-8 and TRBJ2-5, the CDR3 gives the full variable domain: GAGVSQSPRYKVAKRGQDVALRCDPISGHVSLFWYQQALGQGPEFLTYFQNEAQLDKSGLPSDRFFAERPEGSVSTLKIQRTQQEDSAVYLCASSTSRRSGRGWQETQYFGPGTRLLVL.

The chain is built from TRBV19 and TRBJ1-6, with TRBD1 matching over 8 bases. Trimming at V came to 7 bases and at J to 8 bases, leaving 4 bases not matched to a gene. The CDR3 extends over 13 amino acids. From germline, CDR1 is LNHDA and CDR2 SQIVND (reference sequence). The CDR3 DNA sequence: TGTGCCAGTACCGAGACAGGGGATTCACCCCTCCACTTT. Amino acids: CASTETGDSPLHF.

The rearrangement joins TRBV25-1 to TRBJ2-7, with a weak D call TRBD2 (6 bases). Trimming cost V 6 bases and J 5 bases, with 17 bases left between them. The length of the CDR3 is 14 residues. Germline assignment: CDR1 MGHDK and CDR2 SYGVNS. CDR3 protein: CASSEGGFGNEQYF. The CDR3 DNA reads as TGTGCCAGCAGCGAGGGAGGCTTTGGGAACGAGCAGTACTTC.

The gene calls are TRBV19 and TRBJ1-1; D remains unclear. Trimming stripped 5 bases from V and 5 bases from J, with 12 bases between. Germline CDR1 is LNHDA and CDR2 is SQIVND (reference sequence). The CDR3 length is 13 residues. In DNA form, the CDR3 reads TGTGCCAGTAGTCGGGGTGGGGAGACTGAAGCTTTCTTT. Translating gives CASSRGGETEAFF.

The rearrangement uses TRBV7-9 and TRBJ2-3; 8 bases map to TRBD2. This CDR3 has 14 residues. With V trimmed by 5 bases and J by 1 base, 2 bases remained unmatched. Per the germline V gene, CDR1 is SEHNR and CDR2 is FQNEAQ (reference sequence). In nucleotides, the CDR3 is TGTGCCAGCAGCCCGACTAGCGGCACAGATACGCAGTATTTT. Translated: CASSPTSGTDTQYF.

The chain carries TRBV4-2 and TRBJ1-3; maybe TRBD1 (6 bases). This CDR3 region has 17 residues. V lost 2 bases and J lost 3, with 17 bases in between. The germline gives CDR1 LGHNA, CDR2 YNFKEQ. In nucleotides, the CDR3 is TGTGCCAGCAGCCAATCAGCAGGGGTCGGTGGTGGAAACACCATATATTTT. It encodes CASSQSAGVGGGNTIYF.